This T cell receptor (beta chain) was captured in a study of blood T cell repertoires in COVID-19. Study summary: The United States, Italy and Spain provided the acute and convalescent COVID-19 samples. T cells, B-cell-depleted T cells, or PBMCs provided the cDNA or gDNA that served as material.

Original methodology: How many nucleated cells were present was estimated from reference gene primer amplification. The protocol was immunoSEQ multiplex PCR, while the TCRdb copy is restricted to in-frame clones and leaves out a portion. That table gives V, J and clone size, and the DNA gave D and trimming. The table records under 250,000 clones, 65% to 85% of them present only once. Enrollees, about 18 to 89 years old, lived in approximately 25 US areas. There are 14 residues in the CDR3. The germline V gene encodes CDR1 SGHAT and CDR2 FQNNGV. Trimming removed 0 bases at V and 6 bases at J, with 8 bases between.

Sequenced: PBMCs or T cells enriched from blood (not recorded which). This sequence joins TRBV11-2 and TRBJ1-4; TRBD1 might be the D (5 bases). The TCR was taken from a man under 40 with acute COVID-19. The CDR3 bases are TGTGCCAGCAGCTTAGATGGGGCCTATGAAAAACTGTTTTTT. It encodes CASSLDGAYEKLFF.